The 7 T cell receptor beta chains in this list originate from one sample, sequenced in a study of cytomegalovirus exposure and HLA in healthy donors. Both 60 Vbeta primers and 13 Jbeta primers went into the PCR. The repertoire was sequenced with immunoSEQ multiplex PCR; TCRdb's copy has only in-frame clones and lacks some. The top ten clones hold roughly 1.9% of a sample with 150,000 to 200,000 clones, around three quarters of them seen once. The sequenced sample was PBMCs. The receptors derive from a woman aged 30 to 39 in good health and CMV-seropositive.

The V and J genes are TRBV10-1 and TRBJ2-7; TRBD2 is a possible D gene (6 bases). Per the germline V gene, CDR1 is WNHNN and CDR2 is SYGVQD (reference sequence). The V gene lost 0 bases and the J gene lost 7 bases, with 7 bases spanning the gap. This CDR3 region has 12 residues. The DNA of the CDR3 is TGCGCCAGCAGTGAGTCGGGGAGGGAGCAGTACTTC. It yields the protein CASSESGREQYF.

The genes are TRBV5-1 and TRBJ1-5; 8 bases are shared with TRBD1. The CDR3 is made up of 15 amino acids. Germline V gene lookup returns CDR1 SGHRS and CDR2 YFSETQ. Trimming cost V 4 bases and J 0 bases; bases outside gene matches: 3. The CDR3: CASSLTGDSNQPQHF. In DNA form, the CDR3 reads TGCGCCAGCAGCCTGACAGGGGATAGCAATCAGCCCCAGCATTTT.

The V and J genes are TRBV6-1 and TRBJ1-2; D ambiguous. Trimming stripped 0 bases from V and 4 bases from J, with 12 bases between. CDR1 MNHNS and CDR2 SASEGT come from the germline V gene. CDR3 length equals 15 residues. The CDR3 DNA reads as TGTGCCAGCAGTGAAGCTCCAGAACAGCTCTATGGCTACACCTTC. It codes for CASSEAPEQLYGYTF.

The chain employs TRBV9 and TRBJ2-2; 8 nucleotides line up with TRBD1. Germline V gives CDR1 SGDLS, CDR2 YYNGEE. The length of the CDR3 is 19 residues. The junction had 17 bases not matched to a gene; V was cut back by 1 base and J by 6 bases. CDR3 amino acids: CASSVLSGSRTGYSGELFF. Written as DNA, the CDR3 is TGTGCCAGCAGCGTATTAAGTGGTTCCAGGACAGGGTACTCCGGGGAGCTGTTTTTT.

V is TRBV18 and J is TRBJ2-7, with D possibly TRBD2 on 6 matching bases. V was trimmed by 3 bases and J by 3 bases, leaving 12 bases between them. CDR1 and CDR2 from the germline V gene are KGHSH and LQKENI. The CDR3 totals 14 residues. CDR3 region: CASSPTRSLYEQYF. CDR3 DNA: TGTGCCAGCTCACCGACTAGGAGTCTCTACGAGCAGTACTTC.

Note on this clone: Within the sample, other DNA sequences also encode this same CDR3. The genes are TRBV7-2 and TRBJ2-7; possibly TRBD1 for D (6 bases). There are 15 residues in the CDR3. Germline values: CDR1 SGHTA, CDR2 FQGNSA. The V end was cut by 5 bases, the J end by 0 bases, with 14 bases between. The CDR3 reads CASSPSGVSSYEQYF. CDR3 in DNA: TGTGCCAGCAGCCCGTCAGGGGTGAGCTCCTACGAGCAGTACTTC.

The CDR3 protein is CASSFSSRLYEQYF. Here the CDR3 DNA reads TGTGCCAGCAGCTTTTCAAGCCGCCTCTACGAGCAGTACTTC. This chain links TRBV5-6 with TRBJ2-7; the D is unclear. Germline values: CDR1 SGHDT, CDR2 YYEEEE. Between the trimmed V and J ends, which lost 2 bases and 3 bases, there was a span of 12 bases. The CDR3 runs 14 residues.